The 20 T cell receptor beta chains given below trace back to one sample, sequenced in a study of T cells in Graves' hyperthyroidism and ophthalmopathy. Amplified TCR beta CDR3 regions derived from RNA transcripts. Initially, a first-round RT-PCR of the TCR CDR3 employed the HTBI primer set. TCRdb recomputed calls from the multiplex PCR reads with MiXCR, one row per CDR3 protein. Of some 490,000 distinct CDR3 sequences detected, 22% appear once; the ten largest clones hold about 53%. What was sequenced was blood. These receptors came from a woman aged 70-85 years with Graves' ophthalmopathy.

V usage is TRBV20-1 and J usage is TRBJ2-5; D unresolved. CDR1 is DFQATT and CDR2 is SNEGSKA in the germline V gene (reference sequence). Trimming took 5 bases from V and 7 from J, leaving 20 bases between them. The CDR3 has 14 amino acids. CDR3 protein: CSAGKTAMGSTQYF. The CDR3, as DNA: TGCAGTGCTGGAAAGACGGCGATGGGGTCGACCCAGTACTTC.

This clonotype was found a few times. The V and J genes are TRBV28 and TRBJ1-3; D gene ambiguous. Per the germline V gene, CDR1 is MDHEN and CDR2 is SYDVKM. The CDR3 covers 12 residues. The V and J ends lost 5 bases and 14 bases respectively, with 16 bases between them. DNA for the CDR3: TGTGCCAGCAGTACCCAAATTTCTTGGTTATATTTT. It specifies CASSTQISWLYF.

This clonotype has a handful of counts. The chain joins TRBV27 to TRBJ2-7, with a tentative D call TRBD1 (5 bases). The germline V and J ends were trimmed by 3 bases and 3 bases, with 9 bases remaining between them. The germline V gene has CDR1 MNHEY and CDR2 SMNVEV (reference sequence). The CDR3 loop spans 13 amino acids. CDR3 nucleotide sequence: TGTGCCAGCAGTTTCCGGCAGGGCTACGAGCAGTACTTC. It specifies CASSFRQGYEQYF.

This clonotype has just a few counts. The rearrangement uses TRBV29-1 and TRBJ1-2; no clear D gene. The V end lost 3 bases, the J end lost 5 bases, and 4 bases lay between the germline ends. Germline CDR1 and CDR2: SQVTM and ANQGSEA. CDR3 length: 10 residues. As DNA, the CDR3 is TGCAGCGTTGATCCATATGGCTACACCTTC. This translates into CSVDPYGYTF.

The chain uses TRBV6-5 and TRBJ1-6; TRBD1 might be the D (6 bases). The CDR3 runs to 15 residues. Trimming shortened V by 2 bases and J by 7 bases, and 12 bases separated the two germline ends. The germline CDR1 and CDR2 sequences are MNHEY and SVGAGI. The CDR3 is CASSYKGGKNSPLHF. CDR3 DNA: TGTGCCAGCAGTTACAAAGGGGGTAAGAATTCACCCCTCCACTTT.

This chain joins TRBV30 and TRBJ1-5; D is undetermined. There are 13 residues in the CDR3. Germline V gene sequence: CDR1 GTSNPN, CDR2 SVGIG (reference sequence). The V and J ends lost 4 bases and 4 bases respectively, with 11 bases between them. CDR3: CAWNTDPNQPQHF. The CDR3 DNA follows: TGTGCCTGGAACACGGACCCAAATCAGCCCCAGCATTTT.

The genes are TRBV4-2 and TRBJ2-1; D might be TRBD2 (6 bases). V lost 4 bases and J 4 bases, leaving 17 bases between the germline ends. Germline V gene data show CDR1 as LGHNA and CDR2 as YNFKEQ. This CDR3 is 16 amino acids long. The CDR3 nucleotides read TGTGCCAGCAGCCCGCTTATGGGGGAGGAATACAATGAGCAGTTCTTC. Amino acids: CASSPLMGEEYNEQFF.

This chain joins TRBV29-1 and TRBJ1-1, with a tentative D call TRBD1 (5 bases). Trimming removed 1 base at V and 1 base at J, with 7 bases between. The CDR3 spans 13 residues. CDR1 and CDR2 from the germline V gene are SQVTM and ANQGSEA. CDR3 in DNA: TGCAGCGTTGAAGGAGGGGCGAACACTGAAGCTTTCTTT. It codes for CSVEGGANTEAFF.

This clonotype was seen repeatedly, ten times or more. The chain is built from TRBV9 and TRBJ2-7; 9 nucleotides line up with TRBD2. The CDR3 sequence is 14 residues long. V lost 4 bases, J lost 8 bases, and 10 bases stayed unmatched. The germline gives CDR1 SGDLS, CDR2 YYNGEE. CDR3 nucleotide sequence: TGTGCCAGCAGCTCACGCGCGGGGGGGGGACAGCAGTACTTC. Residues: CASSSRAGGGQQYF.

V and J are TRBV27 and TRBJ2-7; 9 bases agree with TRBD2. Germline assignment: CDR1 MNHEY and CDR2 SMNVEV (reference sequence). The V and J ends lost 6 bases and 4 bases, in that order; junction bases with no gene match: 4. This CDR3 has 13 residues. The CDR3 region has the DNA TGTGCCAGCAGACCCCTAGCGGGATACGAGCAGTACTTC. Translated, it gives CASRPLAGYEQYF.

The chain links TRBV5-6 to TRBJ2-5, with a possible D match to TRBD2 (6 bases). This CDR3 spans 15 amino acids. Germline V gives CDR1 SGHDT, CDR2 YYEEEE. V was cut by 4 bases and J by 1 base, with 14 bases left in between. The CDR3 protein is CASSPTRDFQETQYF. CDR3 DNA sequence: TGTGCCAGCAGCCCAACCCGGGACTTCCAAGAGACCCAGTACTTC.

Turning to this clonotype: An end of the junction differs from the germline gene, which may be a read error. The CDR3 DNA sequence: TGTGCCAGCTCACCACCGACTGAGCGTTACGGTCTCTTC. This gives the protein CASSPPTERYGLF. The chain combines TRBV18 with TRBJ2-1; no firm D call. This CDR3 spans 13 amino acids. CDR1 is KGHSH and CDR2 is LQKENI in the germline V gene.

The table lists this clonotype with a few counts. This chain links TRBV5-1 with TRBJ2-1, with D possibly being TRBD1 (6 bases). The CDR3 has 17 residues. The germline V gene encodes CDR1 SGHRS and CDR2 YFSETQ. Trimming cost V 4 bases and J 3 bases, with 20 bases left between them. CDR3 amino acids: CASSPGAYEVGYNEQFF. The CDR3 nucleotides are TGCGCCAGCAGCCCAGGGGCCTACGAGGTTGGCTACAATGAGCAGTTCTTC.

This chain connects TRBV19 to TRBJ2-7; D uncertain. CDR1 LNHDA and CDR2 SQIVND come from the germline V gene (reference sequence). The CDR3 is 13 residues long. The V and J ends lost 5 bases and 6 bases respectively, with 14 bases between them. The DNA for the CDR3 is TGTGCCAGTAGTCCCCCCGAGAGGTTCGAGCAGTACTTC. This translates into CASSPPERFEQYF.

This clonotype has ten or more counts. This chain connects TRBV15 to TRBJ1-2; TRBD1 is a possible D gene (6 bases). Trimming took off 0 bases at V and 4 bases at J, with 9 bases between the two ends. The CDR3 covers 14 residues. CDR1 is LNHNV and CDR2 is YYDKDF in the germline V gene (reference sequence). The CDR3 reads CATSRDRQAYGYTF. The CDR3, as DNA: TGTGCCACCAGCAGAGATCGACAGGCCTATGGCTACACCTTC.

The genes are TRBV4-3 and TRBJ1-2; TRBD1 matches 7 bases. The CDR3 is 15 amino acids. V was clipped by 4 bases and J by 4 bases; unmatched bases: 9. CDR1 is LGHNA and CDR2 is YSLEER in the germline V gene. The CDR3 region has the DNA TGCGCCAGCAGCCCGCCACAGGGGTTCACCTATGGCTACACCTTC. This translates into CASSPPQGFTYGYTF.

This chain uses TRBV2 with TRBJ2-3; D is perhaps TRBD2 (6 bases). From germline, CDR1 is SNHLY and CDR2 FYNNEI. V gave up 4 bases and J gave up 1 base, with 12 bases separating them. CDR3 length: 15 residues. CDR3 in amino acids: CASSVAAYRTDTQYF. CDR3 DNA: TGTGCCAGCAGTGTAGCGGCATACCGCACAGATACGCAGTATTTT.

The chain links TRBV28 to TRBJ1-3; D not resolved. The CDR3 length is 18 residues. V was trimmed by 1 base and J by 0 bases, leaving 16 bases between them. Germline lookup yields CDR1 MDHEN and CDR2 SYDVKM. CDR3 DNA sequence: TGTGCCAGCAGTTTATCATGGGCCGCGAGCGGCTCTGGAAACACCATATATTTT. Its protein product is CASSLSWAASGSGNTIYF.

The chain combines TRBV6-5 with TRBJ1-1; 7 bases are a match to TRBD1. The CDR3 loop spans 14 amino acids. Trimming at V came to 2 bases and at J to 11 bases, leaving 11 bases not matched to a gene. CDR1 MNHEY and CDR2 SVGAGI come from the germline V gene. In nucleotides, the CDR3 is TGTGCCAGCAGTTACATACGGGACAGAGGTTGGGCTTTCTTT. Translated, it gives CASSYIRDRGWAFF.

The chain has TRBV20-1 and TRBJ2-3; no definite D call. The V gene's germline CDR1 is DFQATT and CDR2 SNEGSKA (reference sequence). The V end was cut by 1 base, the J end by 2 bases, with 7 bases between. This CDR3 has 13 amino acids. CDR3 nucleotide sequence: TGCAGTGCTAGAGTGCAGTTCACAGATACGCAGTATTTT. It is translated as CSARVQFTDTQYF.